The sequence of this TCR beta chain was determined in a study of cytomegalovirus exposure and HLA in healthy donors. For this clone: The antigen is unknown.

General study points: High specificity and sensitivity for cytomegalovirus status were reported for the classifier.

Generated by immunoSEQ multiplex PCR, the TCRdb table keeps only in-frame clones and is missing some. The sample holds around 220,000 clones, about 90% seen once. The CDR3 spans 14 residues. The V gene's germline CDR1 is SGHTA and CDR2 FQGNSA. Trimming left V 5 bases short and J 6 bases short, with 14 bases between. The chain carries TRBV7-2 and TRBJ1-5; tentatively, D is TRBD1 (5 bases). This sequence was found in a woman aged 18-29 years in good health and CMV-seronegative. Sequenced input: PBMCs. DNA of the CDR3: TGTGCCAGCAGCCCAATCGGGGGAGCTCAGCCCCAGCATTTT. This translates into CASSPIGGAQPQHF.